The 23 T cell receptor beta chains reported below all come from one sample, sequenced in a study of circulating and synovial CD4+ cells in juvenile arthritis. Data came from immunoSEQ multiplex PCR; TCRdb stores just in-frame clones and leaves some out. The sample gives fewer than 40,000 clones, around 95% of which show up once; about 0.19% is in the top ten. Sequencing input: CD4+ T cells from blood. Receptors originate from a human donor with juvenile idiopathic arthritis.

J is TRBJ1-1 and V is TRBV5-5; 7 bases map to TRBD1. Germline values: CDR1 SGHKS, CDR2 YYEKEE (reference sequence). Trimming took 3 bases from V and 0 from J; bases not matched to a gene: 5. There are 15 residues in the CDR3. Written as DNA, the CDR3 is TGTGCCAGCAGCTATACGGGACAGATGAACACTGAAGCTTTCTTT. This gives the protein CASSYTGQMNTEAFF.

This chain joins TRBV9 and TRBJ2-3; 13 bases line up with TRBD2. The CDR3 sequence is 17 residues long. Germline V lookup: CDR1 SGDLS, CDR2 YYNGEE. The V and J ends lost 0 bases and 2 bases, in that order; junction bases with no gene match: 3. DNA for the CDR3: TGTGCCAGCAGCGTAGGGACTAGCGGGAGACCCACAGATACGCAGTATTTT. Amino acids: CASSVGTSGRPTDTQYF.

The rearrangement uses TRBV19 and TRBJ2-7; the match to TRBD2 covers 11 bases. This CDR3 is 16 amino acids long. The germline V gene has CDR1 LNHDA and CDR2 SQIVND (reference sequence). With V trimmed by 3 bases and J by 4 bases, 8 bases remained unmatched. The CDR3 is CASSIAGLAGLYEQYF. CDR3 sequence (DNA): TGTGCCAGTAGTATCGCAGGACTAGCGGGTTTGTACGAGCAGTACTTC.

The chain carries TRBV27 and TRBJ1-2; possibly TRBD1 for D (6 bases). Per germline, CDR1 MNHEY and CDR2 SMNVEV (reference sequence). Trimming took off 7 bases at V and 4 bases at J, with 7 bases between the two ends. The CDR3 is 11 residues long. As DNA, the CDR3 is TGTGCCAGCAAAGGGGGCTATGGCTACACCTTC. Its protein product is CASKGGYGYTF.

This clone was seen just once. The chain links TRBV7-2 to TRBJ2-1; tentatively, D is TRBD1 (5 bases). This CDR3 spans 15 amino acids. Trimming took off 5 bases at V and 0 bases at J, with 11 bases between the two ends. Germline loops: CDR1 SGHTA, CDR2 FQGNSA. The CDR3 loop reads CASSAKTVSYNEQFF. The CDR3 DNA follows: TGTGCCAGCAGCGCCAAGACAGTCTCCTACAATGAGCAGTTCTTC.

In its sample, this clone was seen a few times. This chain uses TRBV10-3 with TRBJ1-1; TRBD1 matches at 7 bases. The CDR3 sequence is 14 residues long. Germline loops: CDR1 ENHRY, CDR2 SYGVKD. Trimming at V came to 8 bases and at J to 0 bases, leaving 6 bases not matched to a gene. CDR3 bases: TGTGCCATCGGCCGGACAGGCATGAACACTGAAGCTTTCTTT. It codes for CAIGRTGMNTEAFF.

This chain uses TRBV7-6 with TRBJ2-1; D gene unclear. With 1 base removed from V and 10 bases from J, the gap between germline ends came to 11 bases. The CDR3 extends over 13 amino acids. Looked up from germline, CDR1 is SGHVS and CDR2 is FNYEAQ. The CDR3 loop reads CASSLVPISEQFF. In nucleotides, the CDR3 is TGTGCCAGCAGCTTAGTTCCTATTTCGGAGCAGTTCTTC.

This chain uses TRBV9 with TRBJ1-1; 9 nucleotides line up with TRBD1. Germline values: CDR1 SGDLS, CDR2 YYNGEE. The CDR3 is made up of 13 amino acids. Unmatched junction bases numbered 2, after V lost 3 bases and J lost 5 bases. CDR3 protein: CASSGDRETEAFF. CDR3 sequence (DNA): TGTGCCAGCAGCGGGGACAGGGAAACTGAAGCTTTCTTT.

The V call is TRBV6-1, the J call TRBJ1-2; D is ambiguous. The CDR3 consists of 14 residues. V was clipped by 3 bases and J by 2 bases, with 10 bases between them. CDR1 MNHNS and CDR2 SASEGT come from the germline V gene. The CDR3 is CASSDPKENYGYTF. Written as DNA, the CDR3 is TGTGCCAGCAGTGACCCCAAAGAGAACTATGGCTACACCTTC.

The V and J genes are TRBV7-3 and TRBJ2-1; D uncertain. The V gene's germline CDR1 is SGHTA and CDR2 FQGTGA. V was trimmed by 5 bases and J by 4 bases, leaving 9 bases between them. This CDR3 is 13 amino acids long. The CDR3 bases are TGTGCCAGCAGCCCCTCCTCTTACAATGAGCAGTTCTTC. It codes for CASSPSSYNEQFF.

V and J are TRBV27 and TRBJ1-2, with a tentative D call TRBD1 (6 bases). CDR3 size: 19 residues. CDR1 and CDR2 from the germline V gene are MNHEY and SMNVEV (reference sequence). Trimming removed 2 bases from V and 7 bases from J, with 29 bases in between. The DNA for the CDR3 is TGTGCCAGCAGTTTACGGGTGGCCGTAAGGTCCCAGGGGCTTGGTGGCTACACCTTC. Translating it yields CASSLRVAVRSQGLGGYTF.

This chain joins TRBV13 and TRBJ1-1; 12 positions agree with TRBD1. This CDR3 has 15 residues. Germline V CDR1 and CDR2: PRHDT, FYEKMQ (reference sequence). Trimming at V came to 5 bases and at J to 8 bases, leaving 9 bases not matched to a gene. The CDR3 reads CASSATGTGGWEAFF. The CDR3 nucleotides are TGTGCCAGCAGCGCAACCGGGACAGGGGGCTGGGAAGCTTTCTTT.

The J gene is TRBJ2-5, the V gene TRBV11-2; 8 bases match TRBD1. Unmatched junction bases numbered 3, after V lost 3 bases and J lost 3 bases. The CDR3 has 14 residues. CDR1 is SGHAT and CDR2 is FQNNGV in the germline V gene. The CDR3 region is CASSFRGPKETQYF. Here the CDR3 DNA reads TGTGCCAGCAGCTTCAGGGGGCCGAAAGAGACCCAGTACTTC.

This clone was recorded once. The rearrangement uses TRBV5-4 and TRBJ2-1, with 8 bases matching TRBD2. V shed 4 bases and J 2 bases; nucleotides not matched to a gene: 17. Germline CDR1 is SGHNT and CDR2 is YYREEE (reference sequence). The CDR3 contains 19 residues. This CDR3 reads CASSQVPRREGSPYNEQFF. The CDR3 nucleotides are TGTGCCAGCAGCCAGGTACCCAGACGGGAGGGTAGCCCCTACAATGAGCAGTTCTTC.

The CDR3 loop is CASSGQGWTEAFF. In DNA, the CDR3 is TGTGCCAGCAGCGGACAGGGCTGGACTGAAGCTTTCTTT. The genes are TRBV6-1 and TRBJ1-1; TRBD1 matches 8 bases. Germline CDR1 reads MNHNS; CDR2 reads SASEGT. J lost 5 bases, V lost 6 bases, and 5 bases had no gene match. This CDR3 region has 13 residues.

The count of this clone is one. Sequence at one end of the junction differs from germline and may be a read error. The CDR3 reads CASSLVGVLETQYF. The CDR3 DNA is TGTGCTAGCAGCTTAGTCGGGGTTTTAGAGACCCAGTACTTC. The chain carries TRBV7-7 and TRBJ2-5; D may be TRBD2 (5 bases). CDR3 length equals 14 residues. Per germline, CDR1 SSHAT and CDR2 FNYEAQ (reference sequence).

This chain links TRBV30 with TRBJ1-3; D unresolved. This CDR3 is 14 amino acids long. The V and J ends lost 2 bases and 0 bases respectively, with 8 bases between them. Germline CDR1 GTSNPN, CDR2 SVGIG (reference sequence). The CDR3 loop is CAWSRGGSGNTIYF. CDR3 nucleotides: TGTGCCTGGAGTCGGGGAGGCTCTGGAAACACCATATATTTT.

This sequence joins TRBV6-6 and TRBJ1-6, with D unresolved. The CDR3 loop spans 15 amino acids. Germline-derived CDR1 and CDR2 are MNHNY and SVGAGI (reference sequence). Deletions cut 8 bases from V and 0 bases from J, with 11 bases between. DNA of the CDR3: TGTGCCAGCCGGAGGTCTAGCTCCTATAATTCACCCCTCCACTTT. Its translation: CASRRSSSYNSPLHF.

The chain carries TRBV5-4 and TRBJ1-1; the match to TRBD1 covers 10 bases. CDR3 size: 13 residues. Germline V gene sequence: CDR1 SGHNT, CDR2 YYREEE (reference sequence). J lost 4 bases, V lost 3 bases, and 0 bases had no gene match. The CDR3 is CASSWTGGTEAFF. The CDR3 nucleotides read TGTGCCAGCAGCTGGACAGGGGGCACTGAAGCTTTCTTT. Combining the CDR3 with reference TRBV5-4 and TRBJ1-1 gives the whole variable domain ETGVTQSPTHLIKTRGQQVTLRCSSQSGHNTVSWYQQALGQGPQFIFQYYREEENGRGNFPPRFSGLQFPNYSSELNVNALELDDSALYLCASSWTGGTEAFFGQGTRLTVV.

The V gene is TRBV29-1, the J gene TRBJ1-3, with a weak D call TRBD1 (6 bases). V was shortened by 4 bases and J by 1 base, with 14 bases between the two germline ends. The CDR3 is 15 residues long. Per the germline V gene, CDR1 is SQVTM and CDR2 is ANQGSEA. The CDR3, as DNA: TGCAGCGTTGTGTGGGTAACAGGGTCTGGAAACACCATATATTTT. Translating it yields CSVVWVTGSGNTIYF.

This sequence joins TRBV27 and TRBJ1-6, with a weak D call TRBD1 (5 bases). V lost 3 bases and J lost 9, with 18 bases in between. This CDR3 contains 16 residues. Germline loops: CDR1 MNHEY, CDR2 SMNVEV (reference sequence). CDR3 loop: CASSFPGMSPGSPLHF. CDR3 DNA: TGTGCCAGCAGTTTCCCAGGGATGAGCCCAGGTTCACCCCTCCACTTT.

This chain links TRBV9 with TRBJ1-1; D may be TRBD1 (6 bases). The germline V and J ends were trimmed by 1 base and 3 bases, with 10 bases remaining between them. The CDR3 consists of 14 residues. CDR1 and CDR2 (germline): SGDLS, YYNGEE. The CDR3 reads CASSVTGKDTEAFF. The CDR3 region has the DNA TGTGCCAGCAGCGTAACAGGGAAGGACACTGAAGCTTTCTTT.

This sequence joins TRBV7-9 and TRBJ2-5, with 9 bases matching TRBD2. Germline V gene sequence: CDR1 SEHNR, CDR2 FQNEAQ (reference sequence). The CDR3 spans 14 residues. V was clipped by 5 bases and J by 2 bases; unmatched bases: 3. DNA of the CDR3: TGTGCCAGCAGCGAAACTAGCGGGCAAGAGACCCAGTACTTC. Translation gives CASSETSGQETQYF.